These 11 T cell receptor beta chains were sequenced from one sample in a study of identical twins. TCRdb used MiXCR to reprocess the 5' RACE reads, holding one entry per CDR3 protein. The sample contains hundreds of thousands of distinct CDR3 sequences, around a tenth of which appear only once. The specimen sequenced was memory (CD45RO+) T cells sorted from blood. The receptor source for this set is a woman between 18 and 29 years old in good health.

This rearrangement joins TRBV5-1 to TRBJ2-7, with 8 bases that match TRBD1. Germline V gene sequence: CDR1 SGHRS, CDR2 YFSETQ. The trim removed 0 bases at V and 5 bases at J, leaving 4 bases unmatched. This CDR3 comprises 14 residues. CDR3 amino acids: CASSLGTGIDEQYF. The CDR3 region has the DNA TGCGCCAGCAGCTTGGGGACAGGGATTGACGAGCAGTACTTC. Full variable domain (missing parts from reference TRBV5-1 and TRBJ2-7): KAGVTQTPRYLIKTRGQQVTLSCSPISGHRSVSWYQQTPGQGLQFLFEYFSETQRNKGNFPGRFSGRQFSNSRSEMNVSTLELGDSALYLCASSLGTGIDEQYFGPGTRLTVT.

In its sample, this clonotype was seen many times. V is TRBV24-1 and J is TRBJ2-2; D might be TRBD1 (6 bases). CDR3 size: 15 residues. V dropped 1 base and J dropped 3 bases, with 8 bases sitting between them. Germline assignment: CDR1 KGHDR and CDR2 SFDVKD. CDR3: CATSDFRGDTGELFF. The CDR3 DNA reads TGTGCCACCAGTGATTTCAGGGGCGACACCGGGGAGCTGTTTTTT.

The chain recombines TRBV20-1 with TRBJ2-2; 11 positions match TRBD2. Germline values: CDR1 DFQATT, CDR2 SNEGSKA (reference sequence). The CDR3 spans 17 residues. V lost 1 base to trimming and J lost 2 bases; unmatched junction nucleotides: 6. The CDR3 DNA follows: TGCAGTGCTAGAGGGTTCGGGACTAGCGGCAACACCGGGGAGCTGTTTTTT. Translation: CSARGFGTSGNTGELFF.

The chain links TRBV7-3 to TRBJ2-2; D ambiguous. The CDR3 runs to 13 residues. CDR1 SGHTA and CDR2 FQGTGA come from the germline V gene. With 5 bases removed from V and 7 bases from J, the gap between germline ends came to 11 bases. The CDR3 nucleotides read TGTGCCAGCAGCCCACGCGCGGACGGGGAGCTGTTTTTT. Its protein product is CASSPRADGELFF.

The V gene is TRBV27, the J gene TRBJ1-2; 7 bases fit TRBD1. CDR1 and CDR2 (germline): MNHEY, SMNVEV (reference sequence). The CDR3 sequence is 14 residues long. Trimming took 6 bases from V and 2 from J; bases not matched to a gene: 6. The CDR3 coding sequence is TGTGCCAGCAGCCGGGACAGAAGAAACTATGGCTACACCTTC. It codes for CASSRDRRNYGYTF.

The CDR3 bases are TGTGCCAGCAGCTCTTACAGGGAAGCTTTCTTT. Amino acids: CASSSYREAFF. V is TRBV7-8 and J is TRBJ1-1, with D possibly matching TRBD1 (5 bases). The germline V gene encodes CDR1 SGHVS and CDR2 FQNEAQ. V lost 4 bases to trimming and J lost 8 bases, with 8 bases between them. CDR3 size: 11 residues.

This sequence joins TRBV4-1 and TRBJ1-2, with D unresolved. The germline V gene encodes CDR1 MGHRA and CDR2 YSYEKL. With 1 base removed from V and 2 bases from J, the gap between germline ends came to 11 bases. The CDR3 loop spans 15 amino acids. Written as DNA, the CDR3 is TGCGCCAGCAGCCAAGGACGACAAGGAAACTATGGCTACACCTTC. It translates to CASSQGRQGNYGYTF.

This clonotype occurred a few times. The chain has TRBV24-1 and TRBJ1-2; perhaps TRBD1 as D (5 bases). The CDR3 has 13 residues. Germline loops: CDR1 KGHDR, CDR2 SFDVKD. V was pared by 6 bases and J by 4 bases, with 11 bases between. The CDR3 DNA reads TGTGCCACCAGTTCAGGGCCTGGCTATGGCTACACCTTC. This translates into CATSSGPGYGYTF.

The V and J genes are TRBV20-1 and TRBJ2-1; D may be TRBD2 (6 bases). The V end was cut by 5 bases, the J end by 8 bases, with 22 bases between. Looked up from germline, CDR1 is DFQATT and CDR2 is SNEGSKA (reference sequence). The CDR3 is made up of 15 amino acids. The CDR3 DNA reads TGCAGTGCTCGACCGGGGACTCTCAGGACCGATGAGCAGTTCTTC. This gives the protein CSARPGTLRTDEQFF.

The chain couples TRBV5-1 to TRBJ1-1; TRBD1 matches 7 bases. The CDR3 is 12 residues long. With 4 bases clipped from V and 7 bases from J, the junction kept 4 bases outside the gene matches. Germline V gene sequence: CDR1 SGHRS, CDR2 YFSETQ. In nucleotides, the CDR3 is TGCGCCAGCAGCCTTGGGACAGATGAAGCTTTCTTT. Amino acids: CASSLGTDEAFF.

This clonotype was counted many times. The V call is TRBV4-1, the J call TRBJ1-1, with a tentative D call TRBD1 (6 bases). The CDR3 length is 15 residues. CDR1 and CDR2 (germline): MGHRA, YSYEKL. The V gene lost 4 bases and the J gene lost 0 bases, with 12 bases spanning the gap. Here the CDR3 DNA reads TGCGCCAGCAGCCCGAGGACAGCACTGAACACTGAAGCTTTCTTT. Its translation: CASSPRTALNTEAFF.